A selection of T cell receptor beta chains follows, all from one sample in a study of cytomegalovirus exposure and HLA in healthy donors. The data were produced by immunoSEQ multiplex PCR, yet TCRdb's version contains in-frame clones alone and is incomplete. The data contain about 82,000 clones, more than 85% of them singletons. Sequencing was performed on PBMCs. The receptor set was obtained from a man between 18 and 29 years old in good health and CMV-seronegative. The CDR3 runs from the conserved cysteine through the conserved F or W. The D gene is left open where the match is weak. A row's size may be missing; if present it is once, few, many or a size class.

CDR3aa: CASSLYPGDYEQYF; CDR3nt: TGTGCCAGCAGTTTATATCCCGGGGACTACGAGCAGTACTTC; abundance: NA; d_gene: NA; v_gene: TRBV27; j_gene: TRBJ2-7
CDR3aa: CASSPPYGTGGGNTEAFF; CDR3nt: TGTGCCAGCTCACCACCATACGGGACAGGAGGAGGAAACACTGAAGCTTTCTTT; abundance: NA; d_gene: TRBD1; v_gene: TRBV18; j_gene: TRBJ1-1
CDR3aa: CASSQTSGTGNEKLFF; CDR3nt: TGTGCCAGCAGTCAGACCTCCGGGACAGGGAATGAAAAACTGTTTTTT; abundance: NA; d_gene: TRBD1; v_gene: TRBV5-4; j_gene: TRBJ1-4
CDR3aa: CASSHREHEQYF; CDR3nt: TGTGCCAGCAGCCACAGGGAACACGAGCAGTACTTC; abundance: NA; d_gene: NA; v_gene: TRBV7-9; j_gene: TRBJ2-7
CDR3aa: CASSMDREGEKLFF; CDR3nt: TGTGCCAGCAGTATGGACAGGGAAGGTGAAAAACTGTTTTTT; abundance: NA; d_gene: TRBD1; v_gene: TRBV2; j_gene: TRBJ1-4
CDR3aa: CASSLSSTGATIYF; CDR3nt: TGTGCCAGCAGCTTATCTTCAACAGGAGCCACCATATATTTT; abundance: medium-sized; d_gene: NA; v_gene: TRBV7-3; j_gene: TRBJ1-3
CDR3aa: CASSFSGTSGRAGEQFF; CDR3nt: TGTGCCAGCAGCTTCTCCGGGACTAGCGGGAGGGCCGGTGAGCAGTTCTTC; abundance: NA; d_gene: TRBD2; v_gene: TRBV7-2; j_gene: TRBJ2-1
CDR3aa: CASSLAPGESYEQYF; CDR3nt: TGCGCCAGCAGCTTGGCTCCAGGGGAGTCCTACGAGCAGTACTTC; abundance: once; d_gene: NA; v_gene: TRBV5-1; j_gene: TRBJ2-7
CDR3aa: CASSFESSYNSPLHF; CDR3nt: TGTGCCAGCAGCTTCGAGAGCTCCTATAATTCACCCCTCCACTTT; abundance: NA; d_gene: NA; v_gene: TRBV5-4; j_gene: TRBJ1-6
CDR3aa: CSVLAGGSYNEQFF; CDR3nt: TGCAGCGTCCTAGCGGGGGGCTCCTACAATGAGCAGTTCTTC; abundance: NA; d_gene: TRBD2; v_gene: TRBV29-1; j_gene: TRBJ2-1
CDR3aa: CASSLATGLDEQYF; CDR3nt: TGCGCCAGCAGCTTGGCAACAGGGTTGGACGAGCAGTACTTC; abundance: NA; d_gene: NA; v_gene: TRBV5-1; j_gene: TRBJ2-7
CDR3aa: CASSSTAYEQYF; CDR3nt: TGTGCCAGCAGCTCGACAGCCTACGAGCAGTACTTC; abundance: NA; d_gene: NA; v_gene: TRBV7-2; j_gene: TRBJ2-7
CDR3aa: CASRFGGQETQYF; CDR3nt: TGTGCCAGCAGGTTCGGGGGACAAGAGACCCAGTACTTC; abundance: NA; d_gene: NA; v_gene: TRBV7-9; j_gene: TRBJ2-5
CDR3aa: CASSSGQGSEAFF; CDR3nt: TGTGCCAGTAGTTCGGGACAGGGAAGTGAAGCTTTCTTT; abundance: NA; d_gene: TRBD1; v_gene: TRBV19; j_gene: TRBJ1-1
CDR3aa: CASSYTDRGQPQHF; CDR3nt: TGTGCCAGCAGTTACACCGACAGGGGTCAGCCCCAGCATTTT; abundance: NA; d_gene: TRBD1; v_gene: TRBV6-5; j_gene: TRBJ1-5
CDR3aa: CASSYNRYGYTF; CDR3nt: TGTGCCAGCAGTTATAATAGATATGGCTACACCTTC; abundance: once; d_gene: NA; v_gene: TRBV6-5; j_gene: TRBJ1-2